Shown below are 9 T cell receptor beta chains from a single sample sequenced in a study of T cell responses to AZD1222 COVID-19 vaccine. The protocol was immunoSEQ multiplex PCR, while the TCRdb copy is restricted to in-frame clones and leaves out a portion. The sample carries approximately 130,000 clones, 85% to 90% recorded once. The specimen comprised peripheral blood, sampled 28 days after the second AZD1222 dose. Receptors were obtained from an adult who received the AZD1222 COVID-19 vaccine.

The chain carries TRBV5-1 and TRBJ1-3, with 8 bases aligning to TRBD1. The ends lost 5 bases at V and 3 bases at J; junction bases unmatched: 4. The CDR3 spans 14 residues. Germline V gene data show CDR1 as SGHRS and CDR2 as YFSETQ. The CDR3 region is CASRPGTGGNTIYF. In nucleotides, the CDR3 is TGCGCCAGCAGACCCGGGACAGGTGGAAACACCATATATTTT.

J is TRBJ1-2 and V is TRBV6-2 or TRBV6-3, with a weak D call TRBD1 (6 bases). Germline values: CDR1 MNHEY, CDR2 SVGEGT. The CDR3 has 14 amino acids. The germline V and J ends were trimmed by 2 bases and 2 bases, with 9 bases remaining between them. Written as DNA, the CDR3 is TGTGCCAGCAGTTACCGGGGGGCGAACTATGGCTACACCTTC. Translating gives CASSYRGANYGYTF.

This clone has a single count. This chain's CDR3 is CASSPVQNTGELFF. In DNA, the CDR3 is TGTGCCAGCTCACCGGTACAGAACACCGGGGAGCTGTTTTTT. V and J are TRBV18 and TRBJ2-2; D unclear. From germline, CDR1 is KGHSH and CDR2 LQKENI. CDR3 length: 14 amino acids. The V end was cut by 3 bases, the J end by 1 base, with 6 bases between. Supplemented by reference TRBV18 and TRBJ2-2, the full variable domain reads NAGVMQNPRHLVRRRGQEARLRCSPMKGHSHVYWYRQLPEEGLKFMVYLQKENIIDESGMPKERFSAEFPKEGPSILRIQQVVRGDSAAYFCASSPVQNTGELFFGEGSRLTVL.

Turning to this clone: At the DNA level, this CDR3 is encoded by other sequences in the same sample as well. The CDR3 DNA is TGCGCCAGCAGCCTCGGGGGTCCCTACGAGCAGTACTTC. This codes for CASSLGGPYEQYF. The rearrangement links TRBV5-1 to TRBJ2-7, with a weak D call TRBD2 (6 bases). Germline-derived CDR1 and CDR2 are SGHRS and YFSETQ. This CDR3 spans 13 amino acids. V gave up 4 bases and J gave up 2 bases, with 10 bases separating them.

In this sample, this clone turned up once. The CDR3 reads CASSPLRDSYEQYF. The DNA of the CDR3 is TGTGCCAGCTCTCCCCTCCGGGACAGCTACGAGCAGTACTTC. The V and J genes are TRBV18 and TRBJ2-7; TRBD1 matches at 7 bases. V was pared by 6 bases and J by 3 bases, with 8 bases of the junction left unmatched. Germline V gives CDR1 KGHSH, CDR2 LQKENI. This CDR3 spans 14 amino acids.

V is TRBV6-5 and J is TRBJ2-7, with 7 positions matching TRBD1. The J segment lost 7 bases and the V segment lost 4 bases, leaving 7 bases of the junction unmatched. CDR3 length: 13 residues. CDR1 and CDR2 from the germline V gene are MNHEY and SVGAGI. In nucleotides, the CDR3 is TGTGCCAGCAGTTTCCTACAGGGGTGGGAGCAGTACTTC. Its protein is CASSFLQGWEQYF.

The chain recombines TRBV6-6 with TRBJ1-5, with D possibly matching TRBD1 (5 bases). Trimming pared 5 bases from V and 0 bases from J, leaving 17 bases between. The CDR3 runs 17 residues. Germline CDR1 reads MNHNY; CDR2 reads SVGAGI (reference sequence). The chain's CDR3 is CASSRTNSAYSNQPQHF. CDR3 nucleotides: TGTGCCAGCAGTCGGACAAATTCGGCATATAGCAATCAGCCCCAGCATTTT.

The V and J genes are TRBV3-1 (or the pseudogene TRBV3-2) and TRBJ1-5; no clear D. Germline CDR1 reads LGHDT; CDR2 reads YNNKEL (reference sequence). The CDR3 has 13 residues. The V gene lost 4 bases and the J gene lost 7 bases, with 11 bases spanning the gap. CDR3 in amino acids: CASSPLAGQPQHF. In nucleotides, the CDR3 is TGTGCCAGCAGCCCGCTCGCGGGACAGCCCCAGCATTTT.

The chain combines TRBV6-2 or TRBV6-3 with TRBJ1-4; a weak D match, TRBD1 (6 bases). CDR1 is MNHEY, CDR2 SVGEGT, per germline. V lost 6 bases and J 8 bases, leaving 16 bases between the germline ends. This CDR3 has 14 amino acids. The CDR3 region has the DNA TGTGCCAGCAGCGTGACAGGAGGAGCCGAAAAACTGTTTTTT. Its protein is CASSVTGGAEKLFF.